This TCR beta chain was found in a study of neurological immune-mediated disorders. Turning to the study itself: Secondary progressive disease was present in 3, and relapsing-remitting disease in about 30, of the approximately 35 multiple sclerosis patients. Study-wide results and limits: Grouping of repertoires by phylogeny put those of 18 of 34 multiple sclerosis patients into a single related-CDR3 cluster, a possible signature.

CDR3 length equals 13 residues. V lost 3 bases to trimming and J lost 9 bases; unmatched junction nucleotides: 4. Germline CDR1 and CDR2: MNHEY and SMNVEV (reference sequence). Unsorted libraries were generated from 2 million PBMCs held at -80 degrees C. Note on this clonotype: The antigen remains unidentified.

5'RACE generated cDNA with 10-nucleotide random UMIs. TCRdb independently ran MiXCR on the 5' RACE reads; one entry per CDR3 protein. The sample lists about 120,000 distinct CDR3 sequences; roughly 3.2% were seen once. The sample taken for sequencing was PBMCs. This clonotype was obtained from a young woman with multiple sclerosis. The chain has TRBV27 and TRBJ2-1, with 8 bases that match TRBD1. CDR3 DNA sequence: TGTGCCAGCAGTTTTTCAGGGGGCTTTGAGCAGTTCTTC. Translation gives CASSFSGGFEQFF.